A selection of T cell receptor beta chains follows, all from one sample in a study of blood T cell repertoires in COVID-19. TCRdb's copy holds only in-frame clones and misses some; the assay was immunoSEQ multiplex PCR. The top ten hold under 2.5% of the sample, which has 250,000 to 300,000 clones, approximately 83% seen once. The sample was PBMCs or T cells enriched from blood (not recorded which). All receptors derive from a woman in her forties or fifties who had recovered from COVID-19. Each CDR3 is given with its conserved first and last residue. Each record gives: CDR3 protein, CDR3 DNA, D gene, V gene, J gene, clone size. The D gene is left open where the match is weak. Clone size is stated in some rows and not others, as once, few, many or a class when expanded.

CASSLEQYGYTF	TGTGCCAGCAGCTTGGAACAGTATGGCTACACCTTC	.	TRBV7-9	TRBJ1-2	.
CASSLAGTSGTIDTQYF	TGCGCCAGCAGCTTGGCAGGGACTAGCGGGACTATAGATACGCAGTATTTT	TRBD2	TRBV5-1	TRBJ2-3	.
CASSLDRGHSPLHF	TGTGCCAGCAGCTTAGACAGGGGGCATTCACCCCTCCACTTT	TRBD1	TRBV7-9	TRBJ1-6	.
CASSDGTTFPYEQYF	TGTGCCAGCAGTGACGGGACAACTTTCCCCTACGAGCAGTACTTC	.	TRBV6-1	TRBJ2-7	.
CATSDQGASSYEQYF	TGTGCCACCAGTGATCAGGGGGCTAGTTCCTACGAGCAGTACTTC	TRBD1	TRBV24-1	TRBJ2-7	.
CASSPGQLTDTQYF	TGTGCCAGCTCACCGGGACAGCTCACAGATACGCAGTATTTT	TRBD1	TRBV18	TRBJ2-3	.
CASSLGSSGQETQYF	TGCGCCAGCAGTCTTGGTTCTAGCGGACAAGAGACCCAGTACTTC	TRBD2	TRBV5-1	TRBJ2-5	.
CASSPTGTAGNTIYF	TGTGCCAGCAGTCCAACCGGGACAGCCGGAAACACCATATATTTT	TRBD1	TRBV28	TRBJ1-3	.
CASSSDSTSTDTQYF	TGTGCCAGCAGCTCCGACTCAACTAGCACAGATACGCAGTATTTT	.	TRBV5-4	TRBJ2-3	.
CASSVAGLTGELFF	TGTGCCAGCAGCGTAGCAGGGCTCACCGGGGAGCTGTTTTTT	.	TRBV9	TRBJ2-2	.
CASSETGGYGYTF	TGTGCCAGCAGTGAGACAGGGGGCTATGGCTACACCTTC	TRBD1	TRBV28	TRBJ1-2	.
CASSWGWEGNEQYF	TGTGCCAGCAGCTGGGGTTGGGAGGGCAACGAGCAGTACTTC	TRBD2	TRBV5-6	TRBJ2-7	few
CASSQGLPIFTLHF	TGTGCCAGCAGCCAAGGACTCCCCATTTTCACCCTCCACTTT	.	TRBV3-1/TRBV3-2	TRBJ1-6	.
CASSHRLRDRASSASYEQYF	TGCGCCAGCAGCCATCGTCTACGGGACAGGGCCTCCTCTGCATCCTACGAGCAGTACTTC	TRBD1	TRBV4-1	TRBJ2-7	once
CASSLYLSSGNTIYF	TGTGCCAGCAGTTTATACTTGAGCTCTGGAAACACCATATATTTT	.	TRBV27	TRBJ1-3	.
CASTVGQLMGEAFF	TGTGCCAGCACTGTGGGACAACTGATGGGTGAAGCTTTCTTT	.	TRBV2	TRBJ1-1	once
CAIGLAGHYNEQFF	TGTGCCATCGGACTAGCGGGGCACTACAATGAGCAGTTCTTC	TRBD2	TRBV10-3	TRBJ2-1	.
CASSYGVAGDTGELFF	TGTGCCAGCAGTTATGGGGTAGCGGGAGATACCGGGGAGCTGTTTTTT	TRBD2	TRBV6-5	TRBJ2-2	.
CASSIWTGANTEAFF	TGTGCCAGTAGTATTTGGACAGGGGCGAACACTGAAGCTTTCTTT	TRBD1	TRBV19	TRBJ1-1	.
CASSERVIGGYTF	TGCGCCAGCAGTGAGCGGGTTATAGGAGGCTACACCTTC	.	TRBV10-2	TRBJ1-2	.
CASSFRGADAFF	TGTGCCAGCAGTTTCAGGGGGGCAGACGCTTTCTTT	TRBD1	TRBV12-3/TRBV12-4	TRBJ1-1	.
CASSQLPGQSSYNSPLHF	TGTGCCAGCAGCCAACTTCCGGGACAGAGCTCCTATAATTCACCCCTCCACTTT	TRBD1	TRBV3-1/TRBV3-2	TRBJ1-6	.
CASLDRVKNIQYF	TGTGCCAGTCTGGACAGGGTCAAAAACATTCAGTACTTC	TRBD1	TRBV28	TRBJ2-4	.
CASSYSDRTEAFF	TGTGCCAGCAGTTACTCGGACAGGACTGAAGCTTTCTTT	TRBD1	TRBV6-5	TRBJ1-1	.
CASSLAEGRNYGYTF	TGCGCCAGCAGCTTGGCGGAAGGGAGAAACTATGGCTACACCTTC	.	TRBV5-1	TRBJ1-2	.
CASSEGQGDTGELFF	TGTGCCAGCAGTGAGGGACAGGGGGACACCGGGGAGCTGTTTTTT	TRBD1	TRBV25-1	TRBJ2-2	once
CASTGPGQGAIRGYTF	TGTGCCAGCACCGGACCGGGACAGGGGGCAATTCGTGGCTACACCTTC	TRBD1	TRBV2	TRBJ1-2	.
CARSDIYNEQFF	TGTGCCAGATCTGACATTTACAATGAGCAGTTCTTC	.	TRBV28	TRBJ2-1	.
CSVEDRTATNYGYTF	TGCAGCGTTGAAGATCGGACAGCCACTAACTATGGCTACACCTTC	.	TRBV29-1	TRBJ1-2	once